This T cell receptor (beta chain) originates from a study of blood T cells in healthy people across ages. Broader study findings: Relative to aged donors, long-lived donors carried more naive CD4+ cells and displayed higher diversity.

The CDR3 extends over 16 amino acids. The V end was cut by 1 base, the J end by 0 bases, with 10 bases between. A J-beta primer mix and a sample-barcoded 5' primer were used in a second PCR of roughly 7 to 12 cycles. From the 5' RACE reads, TCRdb called clonotypes with MiXCR, one entry per CDR3 protein. The sample includes 1.5 million to 2 million distinct CDR3 sequences, 28% of them seen just once. On this clonotype: No antigen is known for it.

Per-sample yields of isolated PBMCs were at least 7 million. Sequencing input: blood. The receptor's source is a woman aged 25-40 years in good health. This chain links TRBV12-3 or TRBV12-4 with TRBJ2-1; tentative D call: TRBD1 (6 bases). This chain's CDR3 is CASSLVSRGSYNEQFF. CDR3 nucleotide sequence: TGTGCCAGCAGTTTAGTATCCAGGGGCTCCTACAATGAGCAGTTCTTC.